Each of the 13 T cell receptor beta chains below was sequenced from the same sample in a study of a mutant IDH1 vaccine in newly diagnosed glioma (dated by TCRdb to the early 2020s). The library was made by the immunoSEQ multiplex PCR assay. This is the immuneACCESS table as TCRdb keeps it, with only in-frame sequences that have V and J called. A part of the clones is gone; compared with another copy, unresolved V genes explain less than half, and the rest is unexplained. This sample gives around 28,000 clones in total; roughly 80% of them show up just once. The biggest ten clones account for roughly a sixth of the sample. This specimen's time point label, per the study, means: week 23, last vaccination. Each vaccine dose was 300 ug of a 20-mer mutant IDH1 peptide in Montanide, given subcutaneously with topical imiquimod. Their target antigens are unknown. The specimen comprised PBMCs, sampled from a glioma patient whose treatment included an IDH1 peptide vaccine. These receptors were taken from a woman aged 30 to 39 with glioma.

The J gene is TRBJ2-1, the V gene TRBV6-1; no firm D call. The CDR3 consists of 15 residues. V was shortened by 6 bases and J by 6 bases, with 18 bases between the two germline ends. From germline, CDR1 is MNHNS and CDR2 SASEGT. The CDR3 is CASSLTLTSGNEQFF. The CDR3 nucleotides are TGTGCCAGCAGCTTAACCTTAACCTCAGGCAATGAGCAGTTCTTC.

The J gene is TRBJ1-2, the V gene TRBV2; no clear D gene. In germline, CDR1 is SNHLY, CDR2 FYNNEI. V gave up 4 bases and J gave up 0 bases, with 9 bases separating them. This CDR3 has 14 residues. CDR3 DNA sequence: TGTGCCAGCAGTGGTAGGGTAGCTAACTATGGCTACACCTTC. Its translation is CASSGRVANYGYTF.

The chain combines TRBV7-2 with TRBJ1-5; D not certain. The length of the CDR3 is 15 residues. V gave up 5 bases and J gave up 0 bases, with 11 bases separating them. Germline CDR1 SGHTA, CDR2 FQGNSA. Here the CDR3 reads CASSPPGSSNQPQHF. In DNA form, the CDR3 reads TGTGCCAGCAGCCCGCCCGGGTCTAGCAATCAGCCCCAGCATTTT.

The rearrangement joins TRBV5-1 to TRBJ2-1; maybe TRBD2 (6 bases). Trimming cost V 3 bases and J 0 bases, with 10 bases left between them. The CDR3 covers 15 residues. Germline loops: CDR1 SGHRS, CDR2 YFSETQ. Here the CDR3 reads CASSSDGSSYNEQFF. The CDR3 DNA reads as TGCGCCAGCAGCTCGGACGGGAGCTCCTACAATGAGCAGTTCTTC. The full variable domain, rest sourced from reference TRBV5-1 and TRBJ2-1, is KAGVTQTPRYLIKTRGQQVTLSCSPISGHRSVSWYQQTPGQGLQFLFEYFSETQRNKGNFPGRFSGRQFSNSRSEMNVSTLELGDSALYLCASSSDGSSYNEQFFGPGTRLTVL.

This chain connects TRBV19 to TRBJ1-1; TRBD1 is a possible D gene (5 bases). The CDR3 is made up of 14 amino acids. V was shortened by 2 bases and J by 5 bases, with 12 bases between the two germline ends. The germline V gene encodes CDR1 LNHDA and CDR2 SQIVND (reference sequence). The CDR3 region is CASSIMGGSTEAFF. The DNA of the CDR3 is TGTGCCAGTAGTATAATGGGGGGATCGACTGAAGCTTTCTTT.

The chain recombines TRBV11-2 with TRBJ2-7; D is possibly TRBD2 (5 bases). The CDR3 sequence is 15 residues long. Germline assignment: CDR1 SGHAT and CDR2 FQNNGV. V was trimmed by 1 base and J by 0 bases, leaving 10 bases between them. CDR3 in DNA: TGTGCCAGCAGCTTAGGACTATCACCCTCCTACGAGCAGTACTTC. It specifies CASSLGLSPSYEQYF. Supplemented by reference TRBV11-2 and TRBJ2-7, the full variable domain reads EAGVAQSPRYKIIEKRQSVAFWCNPISGHATLYWYQQILGQGPKLLIQFQNNGVVDDSQLPKDRFSAERLKGVDSTLKIQPAKLEDSAVYLCASSLGLSPSYEQYFGPGTRLTVT.

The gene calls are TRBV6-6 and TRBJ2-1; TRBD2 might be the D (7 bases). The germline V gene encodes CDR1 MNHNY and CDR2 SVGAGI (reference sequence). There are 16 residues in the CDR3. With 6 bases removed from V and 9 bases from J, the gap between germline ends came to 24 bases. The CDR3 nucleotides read TGTGCCAGCAGACCGAGGGGGGGGGACCCTAGGAGTGAGCAGTTCTTC. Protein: CASRPRGGDPRSEQFF.

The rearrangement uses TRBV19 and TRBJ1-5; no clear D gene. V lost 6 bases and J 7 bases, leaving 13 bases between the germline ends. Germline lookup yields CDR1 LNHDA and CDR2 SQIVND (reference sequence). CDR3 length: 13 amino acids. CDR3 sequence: CASSPDAHQPQHF. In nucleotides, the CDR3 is TGTGCCAGTAGCCCGGACGCCCACCAGCCCCAGCATTTT.

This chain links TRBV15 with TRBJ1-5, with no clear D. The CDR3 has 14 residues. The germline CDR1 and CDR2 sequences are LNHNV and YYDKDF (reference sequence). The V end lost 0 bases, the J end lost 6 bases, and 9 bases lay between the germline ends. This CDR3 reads CATSRDQSSQPQHF. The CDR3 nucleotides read TGTGCCACCAGCAGAGATCAATCCAGTCAGCCCCAGCATTTT.

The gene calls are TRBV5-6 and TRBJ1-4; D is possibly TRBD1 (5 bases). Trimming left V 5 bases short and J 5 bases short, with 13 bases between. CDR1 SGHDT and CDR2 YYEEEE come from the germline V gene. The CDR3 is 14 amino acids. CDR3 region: CASRKGGENEKLFF. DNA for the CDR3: TGTGCCAGCAGAAAGGGAGGGGAGAATGAAAAACTGTTTTTT.

CDR3 loop: CASSAAPGRDSMPFF. The CDR3 nucleotides are TGTGCCAGTAGTGCCGCTCCGGGACGCGATTCTATGCCTTTCTTT. This sequence joins TRBV19 and TRBJ1-1; perhaps TRBD1 as D (5 bases). There are 15 residues in the CDR3. Germline assignment: CDR1 LNHDA and CDR2 SQIVND (reference sequence). Trimming took 5 bases from V and 12 from J, leaving 25 bases between them.

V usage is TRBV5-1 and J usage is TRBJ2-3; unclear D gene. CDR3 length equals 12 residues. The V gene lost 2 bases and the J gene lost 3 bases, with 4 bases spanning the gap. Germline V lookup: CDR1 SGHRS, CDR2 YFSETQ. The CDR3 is CASSLVTDTQYF. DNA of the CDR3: TGCGCCAGCAGCTTAGTAACAGATACGCAGTATTTT.

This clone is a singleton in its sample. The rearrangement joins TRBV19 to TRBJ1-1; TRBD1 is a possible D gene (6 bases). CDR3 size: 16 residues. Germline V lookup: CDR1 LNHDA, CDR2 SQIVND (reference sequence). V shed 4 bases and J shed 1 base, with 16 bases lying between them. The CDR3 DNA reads TGTGCCAGTAGTAACCCCTGGGGGGCGAAGAACACTGAAGCTTTCTTT. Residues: CASSNPWGAKNTEAFF.